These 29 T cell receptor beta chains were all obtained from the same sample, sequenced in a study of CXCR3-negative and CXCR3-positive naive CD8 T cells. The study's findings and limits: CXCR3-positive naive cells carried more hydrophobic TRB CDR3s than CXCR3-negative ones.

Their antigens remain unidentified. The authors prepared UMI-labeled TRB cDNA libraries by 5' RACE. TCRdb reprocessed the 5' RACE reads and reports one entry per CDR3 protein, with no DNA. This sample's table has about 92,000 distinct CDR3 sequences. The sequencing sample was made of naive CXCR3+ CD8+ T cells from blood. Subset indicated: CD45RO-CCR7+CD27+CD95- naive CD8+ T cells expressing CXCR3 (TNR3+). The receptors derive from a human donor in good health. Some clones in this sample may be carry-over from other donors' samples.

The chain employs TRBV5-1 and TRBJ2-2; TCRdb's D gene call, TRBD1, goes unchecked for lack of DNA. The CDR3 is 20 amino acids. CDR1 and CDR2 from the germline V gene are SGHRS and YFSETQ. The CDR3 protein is CASSLRWDTIFNQNTGELFF.

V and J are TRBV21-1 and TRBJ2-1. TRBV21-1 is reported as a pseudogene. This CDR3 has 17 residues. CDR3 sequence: CASSHGETPLKYNEQFF.

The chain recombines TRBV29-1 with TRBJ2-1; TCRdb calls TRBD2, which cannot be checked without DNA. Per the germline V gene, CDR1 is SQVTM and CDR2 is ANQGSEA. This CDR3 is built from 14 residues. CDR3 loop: CSGSSVSSYNEQFF.

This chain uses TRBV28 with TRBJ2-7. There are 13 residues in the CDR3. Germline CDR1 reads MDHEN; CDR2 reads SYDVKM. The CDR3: CASSLLSSYEQYF.

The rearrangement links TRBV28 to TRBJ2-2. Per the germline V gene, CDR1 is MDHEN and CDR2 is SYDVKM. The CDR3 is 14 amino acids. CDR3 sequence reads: CASSYQELTRELFF. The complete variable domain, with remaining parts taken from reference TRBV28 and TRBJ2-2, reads DVKVTQSSRYLVKRTGEKVFLECVQDMDHENMFWYRQDPGLGLRLIYFSYDVKMKEKGDIPEGYSVSREKKERFSLILESASTNQTSMYLCASSYQELTRELFFGEGSRLTVL.

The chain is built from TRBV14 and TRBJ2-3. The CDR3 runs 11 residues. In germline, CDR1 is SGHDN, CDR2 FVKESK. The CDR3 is CASSQSWAQYF.

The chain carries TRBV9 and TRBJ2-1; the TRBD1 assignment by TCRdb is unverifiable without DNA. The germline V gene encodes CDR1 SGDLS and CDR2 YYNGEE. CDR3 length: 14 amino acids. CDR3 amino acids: CASGTGSSYNEQFF.

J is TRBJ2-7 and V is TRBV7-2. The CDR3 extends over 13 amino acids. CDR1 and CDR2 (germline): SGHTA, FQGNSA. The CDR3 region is CASSAPYSYEQYF.

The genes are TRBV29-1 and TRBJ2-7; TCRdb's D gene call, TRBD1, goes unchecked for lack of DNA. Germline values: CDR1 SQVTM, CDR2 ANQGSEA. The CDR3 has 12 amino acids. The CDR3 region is CSVRTESYEQYF.

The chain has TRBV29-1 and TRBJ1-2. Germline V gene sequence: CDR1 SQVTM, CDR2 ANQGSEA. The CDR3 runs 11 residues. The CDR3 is CTSGGEEGYTF.

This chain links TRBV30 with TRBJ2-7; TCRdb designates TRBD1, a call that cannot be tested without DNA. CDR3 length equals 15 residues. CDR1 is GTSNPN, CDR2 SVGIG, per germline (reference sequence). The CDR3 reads CAWSFSGATGDEQYF.

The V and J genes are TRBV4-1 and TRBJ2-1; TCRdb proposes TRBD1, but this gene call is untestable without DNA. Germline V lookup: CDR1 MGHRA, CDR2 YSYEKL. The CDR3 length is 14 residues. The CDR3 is CASSQVTANNEQFF.

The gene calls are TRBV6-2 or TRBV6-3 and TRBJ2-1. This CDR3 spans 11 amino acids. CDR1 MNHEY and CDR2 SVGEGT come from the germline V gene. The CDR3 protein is CASSYGDEQFF.

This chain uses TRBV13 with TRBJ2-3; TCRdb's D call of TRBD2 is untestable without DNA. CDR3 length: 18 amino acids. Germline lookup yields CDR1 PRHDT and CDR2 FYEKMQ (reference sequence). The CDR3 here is CASSLGTSGLGSTDTQYF.

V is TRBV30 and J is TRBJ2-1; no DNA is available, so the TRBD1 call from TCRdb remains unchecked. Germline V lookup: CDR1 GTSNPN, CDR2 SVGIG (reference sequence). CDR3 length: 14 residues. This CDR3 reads CAWDRDRSYNEQFF. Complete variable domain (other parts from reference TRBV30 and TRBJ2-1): SQTIHQWPATLVQPVGSPLSLECTVEGTSNPNLYWYRQAAGRGLQLLFYSVGIGQISSEVPQNLSASRPQDRQFILSSKKLLLSDSGFYLCAWDRDRSYNEQFFGPGTRLTVL.

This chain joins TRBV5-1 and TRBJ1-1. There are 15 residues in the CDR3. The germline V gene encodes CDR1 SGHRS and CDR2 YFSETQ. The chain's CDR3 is CASSLVGLANTEAFF.

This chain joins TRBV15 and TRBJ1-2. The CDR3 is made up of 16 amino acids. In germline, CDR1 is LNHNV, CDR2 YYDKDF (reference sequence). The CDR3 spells CATSRDRVLGAYGYTF.

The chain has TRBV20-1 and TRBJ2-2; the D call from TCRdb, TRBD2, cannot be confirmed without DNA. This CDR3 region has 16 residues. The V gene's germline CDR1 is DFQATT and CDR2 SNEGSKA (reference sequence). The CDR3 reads CSARVEGREQTGELFF.

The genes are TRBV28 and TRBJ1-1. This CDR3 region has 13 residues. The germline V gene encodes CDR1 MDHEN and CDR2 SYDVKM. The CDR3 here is CASSLGWSTEAFF.

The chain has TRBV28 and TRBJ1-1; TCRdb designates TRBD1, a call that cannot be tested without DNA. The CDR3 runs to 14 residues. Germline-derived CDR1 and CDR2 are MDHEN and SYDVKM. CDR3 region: CASSLRGLNTEAFF.

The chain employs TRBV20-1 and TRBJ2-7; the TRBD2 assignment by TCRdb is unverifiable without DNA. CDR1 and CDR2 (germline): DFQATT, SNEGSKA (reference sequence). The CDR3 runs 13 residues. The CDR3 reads CSARDLGSYEQYF.

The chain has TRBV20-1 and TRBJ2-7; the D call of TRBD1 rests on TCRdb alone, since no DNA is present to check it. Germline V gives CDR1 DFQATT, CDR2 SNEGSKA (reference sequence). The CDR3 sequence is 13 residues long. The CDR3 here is CSARAGYPYEQYF.

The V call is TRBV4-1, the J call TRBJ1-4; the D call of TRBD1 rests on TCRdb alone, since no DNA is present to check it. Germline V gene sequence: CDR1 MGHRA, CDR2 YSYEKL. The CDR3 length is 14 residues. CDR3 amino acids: CASSQWGGSEKLFF.

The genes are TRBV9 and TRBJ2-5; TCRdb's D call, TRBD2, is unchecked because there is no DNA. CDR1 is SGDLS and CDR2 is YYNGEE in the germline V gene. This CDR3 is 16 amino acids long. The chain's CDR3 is CASSSDRTSGRETQYF.

CDR3 sequence: CASSLPASGLYEQYF. The chain employs TRBV6-2 or TRBV6-3 and TRBJ2-7; the D call of TRBD2 rests on TCRdb alone, since no DNA is present to check it. The CDR3 has 15 residues. Germline CDR1 is MNHEY and CDR2 is SVGEGT.

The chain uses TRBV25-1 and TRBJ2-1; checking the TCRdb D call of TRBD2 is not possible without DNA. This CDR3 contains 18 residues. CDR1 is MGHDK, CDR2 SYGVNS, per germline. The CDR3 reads CASSEYWSAGDSYNEQFF. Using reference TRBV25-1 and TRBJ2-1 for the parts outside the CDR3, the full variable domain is EADIYQTPRYLVIGTGKKITLECSQTMGHDKMYWYQQDPGMELHLIHYSYGVNSTEKGDLSSESTVSRIRTEHFPLTLESARPSHTSQYLCASSEYWSAGDSYNEQFFGPGTRLTVL.

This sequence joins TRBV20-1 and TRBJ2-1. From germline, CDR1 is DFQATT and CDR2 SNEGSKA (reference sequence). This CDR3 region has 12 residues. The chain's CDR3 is CSAIGSYNEQFF.

CDR3 protein: CSVEQGAGETQYF. V usage is TRBV29-1 and J usage is TRBJ2-5; lacking DNA, the TRBD1 call made by TCRdb goes unchecked. The germline CDR1 and CDR2 sequences are SQVTM and ANQGSEA. The CDR3 is made up of 13 amino acids.

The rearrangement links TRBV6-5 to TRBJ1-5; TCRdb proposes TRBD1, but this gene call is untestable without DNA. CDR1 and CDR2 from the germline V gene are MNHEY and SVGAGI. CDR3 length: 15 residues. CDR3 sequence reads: CASSTYGASNQPQHF.